These T cell receptor beta chains were read from a single sample in a study of response to subunit inactivated influenza vaccine. One entry per CDR3 protein results from TCRdb running MiXCR on the RT-PCR reads. The sample lists 490,000 or so distinct CDR3 sequences, approximately 7.1% occurring once. The sequencing here drew on PBMCs from blood, taken around 25 months after vaccination. The receptors stem from a man aged 50 to 69 who received an inactivated influenza vaccine. The CDR3 runs from the conserved cysteine through the conserved F or W. The order of the fields is clone size, J gene, CDR3 length, V gene, D gene, CDR3 protein, CDR3 DNA. The D gene is left open where the match is weak. The size entry is marked missing in some rows and otherwise reads once, few, many or a size class.

abundance: few; j_gene: TRBJ2-1; len: 12; v_gene: TRBV28; d_gene: NA; CDR3aa: CASRPDSNEQFF; CDR3nt: TGTGCCAGCAGACCCGACAGCAATGAGCAGTTCTTC
abundance: few; j_gene: TRBJ2-2; len: 15; v_gene: TRBV5-1; d_gene: NA; CDR3aa: CASSLSFGRTGELFF; CDR3nt: TGCGCCAGCAGCTTGTCATTCGGGCGGACCGGGGAGCTGTTTTTT
abundance: many; j_gene: TRBJ1-5; len: 14; v_gene: TRBV7-2; d_gene: TRBD1; CDR3aa: CASSPAGGWQPQHF; CDR3nt: TGTGCCAGCAGCCCAGCAGGGGGGTGGCAGCCCCAGCATTTT
abundance: few; j_gene: TRBJ2-5; len: 14; v_gene: TRBV5-1; d_gene: NA; CDR3aa: CASSQGTSQETQYF; CDR3nt: TGCGCCAGCAGCCAAGGGACATCTCAAGAGACCCAGTACTTC
abundance: few; j_gene: TRBJ2-5; len: 14; v_gene: TRBV6-1; d_gene: TRBD2; CDR3aa: CAPPTSGGKETQYF; CDR3nt: TGTGCCCCCCCCACTAGCGGGGGTAAAGAGACCCAGTACTTC
abundance: few; j_gene: TRBJ1-2; len: 17; v_gene: TRBV25-1; d_gene: TRBD1; CDR3aa: CASSEQGDRGLLDGYTF; CDR3nt: TGTGCCAGCAGTGAACAGGGGGACAGGGGGCTATTAGACGGCTACACCTTC
abundance: few; j_gene: TRBJ1-2; len: 17; v_gene: TRBV20-1; d_gene: NA; CDR3aa: CSARDYGRGLRTYGYTF; CDR3nt: TGCAGTGCTAGAGATTATGGGCGAGGGTTACGGACCTATGGCTACACCTTC
abundance: many; j_gene: TRBJ1-5; len: 12; v_gene: TRBV29-1; d_gene: NA; CDR3aa: CSVGNSNQPQHF; CDR3nt: TGCAGCGTTGGTAATAGCAATCAGCCCCAGCATTTT
abundance: NA; j_gene: TRBJ1-3; len: 14; v_gene: TRBV7-8; d_gene: NA; CDR3aa: CASSQRAFGNTIYF; CDR3nt: TGTGCCAGCAGCCAGCGCGCCTTCGGAAACACCATATATTTT
abundance: many; j_gene: TRBJ1-1; len: 15; v_gene: TRBV12-3/TRBV12-4; d_gene: NA; CDR3aa: CASSLALWGANEAFF; CDR3nt: TGTGCCAGCAGTTTAGCGCTTTGGGGGGCCAATGAAGCTTTCTTT
abundance: many; j_gene: TRBJ2-3; len: 15; v_gene: TRBV11-2; d_gene: NA; CDR3aa: CASRLTLSSTDTQYF; CDR3nt: TGTGCCAGCAGGCTGACTCTTTCTAGCACAGATACGCAGTATTTT
abundance: few; j_gene: TRBJ2-7; len: 18; v_gene: TRBV12-3/TRBV12-4; d_gene: NA; CDR3aa: CASSLGGPWGTEPYEQYF; CDR3nt: TGTGCCAGCAGTTTAGGGGGACCGTGGGGGACGGAGCCCTACGAGCAGTACTTC
abundance: few; j_gene: TRBJ2-5; len: 11; v_gene: TRBV20-1; d_gene: NA; CDR3aa: CSARFFETQYF; CDR3nt: TGCAGTGCTAGATTTTTCGAGACCCAGTACTTC
abundance: few; j_gene: TRBJ1-4; len: 15; v_gene: TRBV3-1; d_gene: TRBD1; CDR3aa: CASSLTGMGNEKLFF; CDR3nt: TGTGCCAGCAGCCTGACAGGGATGGGGAATGAAAAACTGTTTTTT
abundance: NA; j_gene: TRBJ2-5; len: 13; v_gene: TRBV20-1; d_gene: NA; CDR3aa: CSARVSARETQYF; CDR3nt: TGCAGTGCTAGAGTTAGTGCTCGGGAGACCCAGTACTTC
abundance: NA; j_gene: TRBJ2-7; len: 15; v_gene: TRBV5-4; d_gene: TRBD2; CDR3aa: CASSFRGGTTYEQYF; CDR3nt: TGTGCCAGCAGCTTCCGCGGGGGGACTACCTACGAGCAGTACTTC
abundance: few; j_gene: TRBJ2-1; len: 15; v_gene: TRBV7-8; d_gene: NA; CDR3aa: CASSTLGAPYNEQFF; CDR3nt: TGTGCCAGCAGCACGTTAGGAGCCCCCTACAATGAGCAGTTCTTC
abundance: few; j_gene: TRBJ2-6; len: 16; v_gene: TRBV6-2/TRBV6-3; d_gene: NA; CDR3aa: CASSYSWGSGANVLTF; CDR3nt: TGTGCCAGCAGTTACAGTTGGGGTTCTGGGGCCAACGTCCTGACTTTC
abundance: few; j_gene: TRBJ2-7; len: 17; v_gene: TRBV3-1; d_gene: TRBD1; CDR3aa: CASSQVFQDRGRYEQYF; CDR3nt: TGTGCCAGCAGCCAAGTATTCCAGGACAGGGGCCGCTACGAGCAGTACTTC
abundance: many; j_gene: TRBJ1-2; len: 13; v_gene: TRBV18; d_gene: TRBD1; CDR3aa: CASSRQGDFGYTF; CDR3nt: TGTGCCAGCTCACGTCAGGGGGATTTTGGCTACACCTTC
abundance: NA; j_gene: TRBJ2-1; len: 16; v_gene: TRBV15; d_gene: NA; CDR3aa: CATSPRLMTGESEQFF; CDR3nt: TGTGCCACCAGCCCTCGACTCATGACAGGTGAAAGTGAGCAGTTCTTC